Below, one T cell receptor (beta chain) is given with its context. Its antigen remains unknown. Sequencing used immunoSEQ multiplex PCR; TCRdb keeps in-frame clones, though not all of them. This sample carries roughly 450,000 clones, about four fifths of them seen once, and the ten largest clones take about an eighth. The data were obtained in a study of shared clonotypes between healthy human individuals. Turning to the study itself: Donors were a couple of women and three men aged 18 to 49.

General study points: Measured sharing among donors was expected to vary with sequencing depth.

The germline V gene encodes CDR1 SGHTA and CDR2 FQGTGA. The CDR3 has 15 amino acids. V shed 5 bases and J shed 0 bases, with 8 bases lying between them. The TCR originated in a woman in her thirties or forties in good health. Some clones in this sample may be carry-over from other donors' samples. The material sequenced was PBMCs. The chain couples TRBV7-3 to TRBJ2-6; D is perhaps TRBD1 (5 bases). As DNA, the CDR3 is TGTGCCAGCAGCCAGGGAATCTCTGGGGCCAACGTCCTGACTTTC. Translation gives CASSQGISGANVLTF. The full variable domain, in which reference TRBV7-3 and TRBJ2-6 provide the parts outside the CDR3, is GAGVSQTPSNKVTEKGKYVELRCDPISGHTALYWYRQSLGQGPEFLIYFQGTGAADDSGLPNDRFFAVRPEGSVSTLKIQRTERGDSAVYLCASSQGISGANVLTFGAGSRLTVL.